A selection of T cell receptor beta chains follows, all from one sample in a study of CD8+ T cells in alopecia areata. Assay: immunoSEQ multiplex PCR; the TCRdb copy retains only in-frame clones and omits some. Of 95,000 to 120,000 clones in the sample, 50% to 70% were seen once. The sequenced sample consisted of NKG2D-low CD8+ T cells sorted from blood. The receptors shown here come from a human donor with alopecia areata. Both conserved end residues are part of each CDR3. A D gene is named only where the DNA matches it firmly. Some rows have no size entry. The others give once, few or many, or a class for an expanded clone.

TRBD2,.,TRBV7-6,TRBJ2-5,TGTGCCAGCAGCGAGTTAGCGGGGCAAGAGACCCAGTACTTC,CASSELAGQETQYF
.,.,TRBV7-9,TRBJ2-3,TGTGCCAGCAGTCCGGGAAGCGGAGTGGATACGCAGTATTTT,CASSPGSGVDTQYF
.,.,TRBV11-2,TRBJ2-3,TGTGCCAGCAGCTTAGTTGGAGATACGCAGTATTTT,CASSLVGDTQYF
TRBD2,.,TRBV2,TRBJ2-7,TGTGCCAGCAGTGACGGTAGCGGGATCTTCTACGAGCAGTACTTC,CASSDGSGIFYEQYF
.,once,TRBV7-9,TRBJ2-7,TGTGCCAGCAGCTTATCAGGCCGGAGGGGCTACGAGCAGTACTTC,CASSLSGRRGYEQYF
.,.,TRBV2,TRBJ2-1,TGTGCCACGGTTGGGGGAGTGCATGAGCAGTTCTTC,CATVGGVHEQFF
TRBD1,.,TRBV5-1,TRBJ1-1,TGCGCCAGCAGCTTAGGACAGGGCCTTTGGGTTGACACTGAAGCTTCCTTT,CASSLGQGLWVDTEASF
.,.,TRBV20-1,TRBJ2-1,TGCAGTGCTTACGCGGGCAATGAGCAGTTCTTC,CSAYAGNEQFF
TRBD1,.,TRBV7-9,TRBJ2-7,TGTGCCAGCAGCAAGACAGGGGTCTACGAGCAGTACTTC,CASSKTGVYEQYF
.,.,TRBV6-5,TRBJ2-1,TGTGCCAGCAGTTACGGCCCAGACAATGAGCAGTTCTTC,CASSYGPDNEQFF
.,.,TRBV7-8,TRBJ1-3,TGTGCCAGCAGCTTAGGGAACCCTGGAGGAAACACCATATATTTT,CASSLGNPGGNTIYF